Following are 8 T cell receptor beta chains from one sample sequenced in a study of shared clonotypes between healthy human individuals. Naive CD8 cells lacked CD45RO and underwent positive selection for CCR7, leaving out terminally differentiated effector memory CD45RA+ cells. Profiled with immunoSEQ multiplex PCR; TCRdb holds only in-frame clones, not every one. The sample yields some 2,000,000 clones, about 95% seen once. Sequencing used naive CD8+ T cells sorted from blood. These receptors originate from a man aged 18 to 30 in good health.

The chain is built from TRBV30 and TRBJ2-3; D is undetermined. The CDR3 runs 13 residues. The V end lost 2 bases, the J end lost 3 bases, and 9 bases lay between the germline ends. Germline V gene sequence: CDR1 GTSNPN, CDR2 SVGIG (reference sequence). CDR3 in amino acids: CAWSSVLTDTQYF. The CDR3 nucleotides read TGTGCCTGGAGTTCGGTCTTGACAGATACGCAGTATTTT. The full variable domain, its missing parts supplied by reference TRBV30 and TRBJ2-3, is SQTIHQWPATLVQPVGSPLSLECTVEGTSNPNLYWYRQAAGRGLQLLFYSVGIGQISSEVPQNLSASRPQDRQFILSSKKLLLSDSGFYLCAWSSVLTDTQYFGPGTRLTVL.

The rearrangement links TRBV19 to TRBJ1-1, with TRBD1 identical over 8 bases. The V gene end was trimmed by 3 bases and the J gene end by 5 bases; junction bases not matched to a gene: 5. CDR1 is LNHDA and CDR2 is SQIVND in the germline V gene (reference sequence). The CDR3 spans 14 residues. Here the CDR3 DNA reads TGTGCCAGTAGTATGGGACAGGTTATTACTGAAGCTTTCTTT. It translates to CASSMGQVITEAFF.

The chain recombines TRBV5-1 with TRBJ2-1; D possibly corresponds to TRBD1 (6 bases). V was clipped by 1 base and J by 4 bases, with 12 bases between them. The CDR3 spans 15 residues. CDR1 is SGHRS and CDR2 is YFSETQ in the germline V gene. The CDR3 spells CASSLIRGMYNEQFF. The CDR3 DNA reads TGCGCCAGCAGCTTGATCAGGGGAATGTACAATGAGCAGTTCTTC.

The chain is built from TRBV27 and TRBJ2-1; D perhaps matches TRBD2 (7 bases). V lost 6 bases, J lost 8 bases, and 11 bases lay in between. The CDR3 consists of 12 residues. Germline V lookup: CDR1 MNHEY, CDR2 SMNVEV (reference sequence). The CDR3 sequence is CASSGGLDEQFF. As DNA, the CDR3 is TGTGCCAGCAGCGGGGGGCTCGATGAGCAGTTCTTC.

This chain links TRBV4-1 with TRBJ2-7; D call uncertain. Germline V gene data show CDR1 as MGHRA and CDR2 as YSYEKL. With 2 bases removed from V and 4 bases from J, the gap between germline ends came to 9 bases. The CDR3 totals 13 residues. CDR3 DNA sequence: TGCGCCAGCAGCCAAATGTTCGGGTACGAGCAGTACTTC. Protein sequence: CASSQMFGYEQYF.

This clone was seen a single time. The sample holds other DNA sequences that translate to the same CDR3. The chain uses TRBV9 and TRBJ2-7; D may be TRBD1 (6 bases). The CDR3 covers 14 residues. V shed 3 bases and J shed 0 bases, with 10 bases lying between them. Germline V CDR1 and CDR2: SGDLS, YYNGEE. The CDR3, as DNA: TGTGCCAGCAGCGGCCGGGACACCTCCTACGAGCAGTACTTC. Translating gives CASSGRDTSYEQYF.

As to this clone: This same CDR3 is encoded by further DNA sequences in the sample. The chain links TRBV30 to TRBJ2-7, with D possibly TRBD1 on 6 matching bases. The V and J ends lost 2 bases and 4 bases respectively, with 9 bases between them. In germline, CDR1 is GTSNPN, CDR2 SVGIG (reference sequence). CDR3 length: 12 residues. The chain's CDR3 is CAWSIGGYEQYF. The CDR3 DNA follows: TGTGCCTGGAGTATAGGGGGATACGAGCAGTACTTC.

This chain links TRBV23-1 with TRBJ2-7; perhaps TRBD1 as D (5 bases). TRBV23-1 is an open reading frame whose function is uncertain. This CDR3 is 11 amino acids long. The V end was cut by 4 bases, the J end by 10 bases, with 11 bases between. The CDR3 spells CASSPDIGQYF. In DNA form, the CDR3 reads TGCGCCAGCAGTCCGGACATCGGCCAGTACTTC.